These 11 T cell receptor beta chains share one sample of origin, sequenced in a study of T cell repertoires in cytomegalovirus infection. MiXCR, applied by TCRdb to the reads, yields one record per CDR3 protein. Of about 490,000 distinct CDR3 sequences listed, 15% to 20% are singletons. The material sequenced was CD8+ T cells from PBMCs. These receptors all stem from a human donor in good health (CMV status not recorded). Some clones in this sample may be carry-over from other donors' samples.

This clonotype turned up a few times. CDR3 nucleotides: TGTGCCAGTAGTTCCTATTCCCGGGACAGGGAGTACGAGCAGTACTTC. It yields the protein CASSSYSRDREYEQYF. The chain is built from TRBV19 and TRBJ2-7, with TRBD1 matching over 9 bases. Unmatched junction bases numbered 12, after V lost 5 bases and J lost 4 bases. This CDR3 is built from 16 residues. Looked up from germline, CDR1 is LNHDA and CDR2 is SQIVND (reference sequence).

A word on this clonotype: This CDR3 is missing its conserved last phenylalanine or tryptophan, likely due to a read error. J is TRBJ2-5 and V is TRBV28, with 9 bases aligning to TRBD1. CDR1 MDHEN and CDR2 SYDVKM come from the germline V gene. Trimming took 5 bases from V and 1 from J; bases not matched to a gene: 17. The CDR3 length is 19 residues. The CDR3 here is CASSDGIHRDRVLQETQYC. In DNA form, the CDR3 reads TGTGCCAGCAGTGATGGGATACACCGGGACAGGGTACTCCAAGAGACCCAGTACTGC.

The V and J genes are TRBV14 and TRBJ2-5; tentatively, D is TRBD1 (6 bases). The CDR3 consists of 14 residues. Germline CDR1 is SGHDN and CDR2 is FVKESK. Trimming left V 1 base short and J 4 bases short, with 10 bases between. Here the CDR3 reads CASSQAGAGETQYF. The CDR3 nucleotides are TGTGCCAGCAGCCAAGCAGGGGCGGGAGAGACCCAGTACTTC.

Points on this clonotype: Here the CDR3 omits its conserved ending phenylalanine or tryptophan, so a read error is the likely source. The V and J genes are TRBV5-1 and TRBJ2-1; D call uncertain. This CDR3 is built from 13 residues. V was trimmed by 6 bases and J by 5 bases, leaving 12 bases between them. The germline CDR1 and CDR2 sequences are SGHRS and YFSETQ. The CDR3 spells CASNIEVNNEQFY. In nucleotides, the CDR3 is TGCGCCAGCAATATCGAGGTAAACAATGAGCAGTTCTAC.

This clonotype was recorded many times. The chain employs TRBV2 and TRBJ1-4; 7 nucleotides match TRBD1. The CDR3 is made up of 18 amino acids. The trim removed 7 bases at V and 11 bases at J, leaving 25 bases unmatched. CDR1 and CDR2 (germline): SNHLY, FYNNEI. CDR3 protein: CASTSRGGSGGVSEKLFF. The CDR3 DNA reads as TGTGCCAGCACAAGTCGAGGGGGTTCAGGGGGAGTTTCGGAGAAACTGTTTTTT.

The chain couples TRBV24-1 to TRBJ2-7; D ambiguous. This CDR3 is 13 amino acids long. Germline-derived CDR1 and CDR2 are KGHDR and SFDVKD. V lost 3 bases and J lost 2, with 7 bases in between. The CDR3 nucleotides read TGTGCCACCAGTGATAACTTTGCCTACGAGCAGTACTTC. Its translation: CATSDNFAYEQYF.

The chain is built from TRBV6-1 and TRBJ1-2; maybe TRBD1 (5 bases). CDR3 size: 17 residues. Germline V gives CDR1 MNHNS, CDR2 SASEGT. The CDR3 sequence is CSRSSLYPDRDREGYTF. The CDR3 DNA sequence: TGTTCCCGCAGTTCCCTCTACCCAGATAGGGACCGTGAGGGCTACACCTTC.

This clonotype was detected ten times or more. The CDR3 here is CASRRGQSPYEQYF. For the CDR3, the DNA is TGTGCCAGCAGAAGGGGACAGAGCCCCTACGAGCAGTACTTC. The V and J genes are TRBV7-9 and TRBJ2-7; TRBD1 agrees at 7 bases. The CDR3 length is 14 residues. Germline V gene data show CDR1 as SEHNR and CDR2 as FQNEAQ (reference sequence). J lost 2 bases, V lost 6 bases, and 7 bases had no gene match.

V gene TRBV15 combines with J gene TRBJ1-1, with D uncertain. Deletions cut 5 bases from V and 0 bases from J, with 13 bases between. Germline V gene data show CDR1 as LNHNV and CDR2 as YYDKDF (reference sequence). There are 15 residues in the CDR3. The CDR3 loop reads CATSSTNSLNTEAFF. Here the CDR3 DNA reads TGTGCCACCAGCTCTACGAACAGTCTGAACACTGAAGCTTTCTTT.

This chain uses TRBV6-5 with TRBJ1-6; no firm D call. The CDR3 runs to 17 residues. The germline gives CDR1 MNHEY, CDR2 SVGAGI. V was cut by 4 bases and J by 0 bases, with 13 bases left in between. The CDR3 loop is CASSSSSPNSYNSPLHF. For the CDR3, the DNA is TGTGCCAGCAGTTCCTCAAGCCCCAACTCCTATAATTCACCCCTCCACTTT.

This clonotype was counted many times. The rearrangement links TRBV12-3 or TRBV12-4 to TRBJ2-7, with D maybe TRBD2 (6 bases). Between the trimmed V and J ends, which lost 5 bases and 3 bases, there was a span of 14 bases. CDR3 size: 14 residues. CDR3 sequence: CASSQGLGDYEQYF. The CDR3 bases are TGTGCCAGCAGTCAGGGACTGGGGGACTACGAGCAGTACTTC.